Each of the 9 T cell receptor beta chains below was sequenced from the same sample in a study of siplizumab effects on memory and regulatory T cells. TCRdb's table, derived via immunoSEQ multiplex PCR, lists solely in-frame clones and lacks some. The sample includes 70,000 to 100,000 clones, roughly 95% of them seen just once. The sequenced material came from naive CD4+ T cells sorted from blood. The receptors here all came from a human donor in good health.

CDR3 sequence: CASTSDGYGYTF. The DNA of the CDR3 is TGTGCCAGCACCTCAGACGGCTATGGCTACACCTTC. The chain carries TRBV2 and TRBJ1-2; D not resolved. The V gene's germline CDR1 is SNHLY and CDR2 FYNNEI. The CDR3 extends over 12 amino acids. V was trimmed by 7 bases and J by 4 bases, leaving 10 bases between them.

This clone was found once. The chain combines TRBV7-9 with TRBJ2-3; no firm D call. The germline V gene encodes CDR1 SEHNR and CDR2 FQNEAQ (reference sequence). The CDR3 is 15 amino acids. The V end was cut by 4 bases, the J end by 2 bases, with 13 bases between. The DNA for the CDR3 is TGTGCCAGCAGCTCCGGGTCCCTTAACACAGATACGCAGTATTTT. This encodes CASSSGSLNTDTQYF. Filled out from reference TRBV7-9 and TRBJ2-3, the complete variable domain reads DTGVSQNPRHKITKRGQNVTFRCDPISEHNRLYWYRQTLGQGPEFLTYFQNEAQLEKSRLLSDRFSAERPKGSFSTLEIQRTEQGDSAMYLCASSSGSLNTDTQYFGPGTRLTVL.

V and J are TRBV5-5 and TRBJ2-6; D is perhaps TRBD1 (6 bases). The germline V and J ends were trimmed by 4 bases and 4 bases, with 12 bases remaining between them. The germline CDR1 and CDR2 sequences are SGHKS and YYEKEE (reference sequence). The length of the CDR3 is 15 residues. As DNA, the CDR3 is TGTGCCAGCAGCCGACAGGACCGGGGGGCCAACGTCCTGACTTTC. Residues: CASSRQDRGANVLTF.

The CDR3 region is CASSVGSVNEQFF. In DNA, the CDR3 is TGTGCCAGCAGCGTAGGGTCCGTCAATGAGCAGTTCTTC. The chain joins TRBV9 to TRBJ2-1, with no clear D. Germline V lookup: CDR1 SGDLS, CDR2 YYNGEE. V dropped 0 bases and J dropped 6 bases, with 7 bases sitting between them. This CDR3 has 13 residues.

This clone has a handful of counts. The gene calls are TRBV25-1 and TRBJ1-1; D is unresolved. The CDR3 consists of 11 residues. The germline V and J ends were trimmed by 0 bases and 8 bases, with 4 bases remaining between them. Germline lookup yields CDR1 MGHDK and CDR2 SYGVNS. The CDR3 DNA reads as TGTGCCAGCAGTGAATATGGAGAAGCTTTCTTT. It is translated as CASSEYGEAFF.

This chain uses TRBV5-5 with TRBJ1-4; 8 nucleotides align to TRBD1. V lost 0 bases to trimming and J lost 8 bases; unmatched junction nucleotides: 3. In germline, CDR1 is SGHKS, CDR2 YYEKEE (reference sequence). This CDR3 is 14 amino acids long. CDR3 residues: CASSLGTGKEKLFF. The CDR3 bases are TGTGCCAGCAGCTTGGGGACAGGGAAGGAAAAACTGTTTTTT.

The V and J genes are TRBV7-9 and TRBJ1-4, with D maybe TRBD1 (6 bases). This CDR3 spans 13 amino acids. CDR1 is SEHNR, CDR2 FQNEAQ, per germline (reference sequence). V lost 2 bases and J 8 bases, leaving 9 bases between the germline ends. In nucleotides, the CDR3 is TGTGCCAGCAGCTTAAGGGGGGCCGAAAAACTGTTTTTT. This codes for CASSLRGAEKLFF.

The chain couples TRBV18 to TRBJ2-2; D is possibly TRBD2 (5 bases). CDR1 and CDR2 (germline): KGHSH, LQKENI. The V gene lost 4 bases and the J gene lost 4 bases, with 16 bases spanning the gap. The CDR3 is 16 residues long. The CDR3 DNA sequence: TGTGCCAGCTCACTAGTTTTTAGCGCCGCCACCGGGGAGCTGTTTTTT. This gives the protein CASSLVFSAATGELFF.

The rearrangement uses TRBV20-1 and TRBJ1-1; D is ambiguous. Trimming shortened V by 3 bases and J by 3 bases, and 5 bases separated the two germline ends. This CDR3 region has 11 residues. Germline CDR1 is DFQATT and CDR2 is SNEGSKA (reference sequence). The CDR3 nucleotides read TGCAGTGCTAGCGCTGACACTGAAGCTTTCTTT. Its translation is CSASADTEAFF.